This TCR beta chain derives from a study of blood T cells in healthy people across ages. Each sample used at least 6 million PBMCs. A sample-barcoded 5' primer and a J-beta primer mix were used in a second PCR of about 6 to 11 cycles. One entry per CDR3 protein, called by TCRdb with MiXCR from the 5' RACE reads. The repertoire includes over a million distinct CDR3 sequences, roughly 45% of them detected once, and 18% sits in the top ten. Notes on this clonotype: Its antigen is unknown.

With V trimmed by 6 bases and J by 6 bases, 7 bases remained unmatched. The CDR3 spans 14 residues. Study-wide points: Unsorted PBMCs blocked a conclusive comparison of naive and antigen-experienced cells.

The sample taken for sequencing was blood. This sequence originates from a woman aged 55 to 70 in good health. The rearrangement uses TRBV12-3 or TRBV12-4 and TRBJ2-1, with TRBD2 matching over 8 bases. In DNA form, the CDR3 reads TGTGCCAGCAGACGGGAGGGTCCTAGCAATGAGCAGTTCTTC. This codes for CASRREGPSNEQFF.